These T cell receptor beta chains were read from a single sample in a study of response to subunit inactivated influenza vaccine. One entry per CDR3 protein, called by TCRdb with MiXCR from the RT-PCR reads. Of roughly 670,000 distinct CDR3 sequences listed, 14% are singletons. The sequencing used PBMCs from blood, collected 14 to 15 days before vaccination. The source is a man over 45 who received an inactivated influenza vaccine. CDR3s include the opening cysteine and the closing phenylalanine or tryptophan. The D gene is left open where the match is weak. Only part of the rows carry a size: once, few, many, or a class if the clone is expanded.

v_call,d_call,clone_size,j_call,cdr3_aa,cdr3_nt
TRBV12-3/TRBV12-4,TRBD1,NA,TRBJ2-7,CASSLQGVFYEQYF,TGTGCCAGCAGTTTACAGGGGGTATTTTACGAGCAGTACTTC
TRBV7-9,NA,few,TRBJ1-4,CASSSTQDLNEKLFF,TGTGCCAGCAGCTCAACCCAGGACCTTAATGAAAAACTGTTTTTT
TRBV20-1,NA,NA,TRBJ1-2,CSLGTPDYGYTF,TGCAGCCTCGGGACACCGGACTATGGCTACACCTTC
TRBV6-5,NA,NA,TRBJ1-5,CASSYSMSGYQPQHF,TGTGCCAGCAGTTACTCGATGTCAGGGTATCAGCCCCAGCATTTT
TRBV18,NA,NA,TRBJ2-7,CASSPQGGESEQYF,TGTGCCAGCTCACCCCAGGGGGGGGAGTCCGAGCAGTACTTC
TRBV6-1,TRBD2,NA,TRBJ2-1,CASSDTSGRANEQFF,TGTGCCAGCAGTGACACTAGCGGGAGGGCCAATGAGCAGTTCTTC
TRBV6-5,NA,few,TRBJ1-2,CASSYSPGVGGRIYGYTF,TGTGCCAGCAGTTACTCCCCTGGGGTTGGGGGACGCATCTATGGCTACACCTTC
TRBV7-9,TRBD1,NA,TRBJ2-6,CASSRFDRANVLTF,TGTGCCAGCAGCCGATTTGACAGGGCGAACGTCCTGACTTTC
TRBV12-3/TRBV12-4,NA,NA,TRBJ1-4,CASSSWGAGEKLFF,TGTGCCAGCAGCTCCTGGGGCGCCGGGGAAAAACTGTTTTTT
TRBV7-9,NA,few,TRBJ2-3,CASSPIYSTDTQYF,TGTGCCAGCAGCCCAATCTATAGCACAGATACGCAGTATTTT
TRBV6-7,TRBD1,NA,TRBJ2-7,CASSDDRVTSYEQYF,TGTGCCAGCAGTGACGACAGGGTGACCTCCTACGAGCAGTACTTC
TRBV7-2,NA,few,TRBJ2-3,CASSFQGTGLSKDTQYF,TGTGCCAGCAGCTTCCAGGGAACGGGACTGAGCAAGGATACGCAGTATTTT
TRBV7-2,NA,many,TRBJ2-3,CASSLDLTDTQYF,TGTGCCAGCAGCTTAGACCTCACGGATACGCAGTATTTT
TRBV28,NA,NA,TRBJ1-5,CASTPAGTYSNQPQHF,TGTGCCAGCACCCCCGCGGGCACTTATAGCAATCAGCCCCAGCATTTT
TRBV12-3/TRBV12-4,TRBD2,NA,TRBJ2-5,CASSSSGRTQYF,TGTGCCAGCAGTTCTAGCGGGAGGACCCAGTACTTC
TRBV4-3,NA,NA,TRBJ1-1,CASSQAGAGNTEAFF,TGCGCCAGCAGCCAAGCAGGGGCTGGGAACACTGAAGCTTTCTTT
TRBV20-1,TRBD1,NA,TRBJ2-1,CSAGGTGADNEQFF,TGCAGTGCTGGGGGGACAGGGGCGGACAATGAGCAGTTCTTC
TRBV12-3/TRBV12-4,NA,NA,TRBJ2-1,CASSSPGRLTNEQFF,TGTGCCAGCAGTTCGCCGGGACGCCTCACCAATGAGCAGTTCTTC
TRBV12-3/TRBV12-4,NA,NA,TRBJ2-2,CASTRQSNTGELFF,TGTGCCAGCACACGACAGAGCAACACCGGGGAGCTGTTTTTT
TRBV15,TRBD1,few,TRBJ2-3,CATSKRDRRTDTQYF,TGTGCCACCAGCAAACGGGACAGGCGCACAGATACGCAGTATTTT
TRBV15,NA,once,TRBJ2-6,CATSIDGANVLTF,TGTGCCACCAGCATAGATGGGGCCAACGTCCTGACTTTC
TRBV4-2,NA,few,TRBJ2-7,CASSQDAGAINYEQYF,TGTGCCAGCAGCCAAGATGCGGGGGCAATAAACTACGAGCAGTACTTC
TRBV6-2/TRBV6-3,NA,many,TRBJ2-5,CASSPVDETQYF,TGTGCCAGCAGCCCCGTGGACGAGACCCAGTACTTC
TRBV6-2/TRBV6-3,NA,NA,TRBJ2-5,CASTGFQETQYF,TGTGCCAGCACAGGGTTCCAAGAGACCCAGTACTTC
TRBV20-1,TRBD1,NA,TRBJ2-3,CSARDRVADTQYF,TGCAGTGCTCGGGACAGGGTCGCAGATACGCAGTATTTT
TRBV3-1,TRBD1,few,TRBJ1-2,CASSQGGQGRVVGYTF,TGTGCCAGCAGCCAAGGTGGACAGGGTAGGGTCGTAGGCTACACCTTC
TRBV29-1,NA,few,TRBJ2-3,CSEGRSGGTDTQYF,TGCAGCGAGGGACGCTCAGGGGGGACAGATACGCAGTATTTT
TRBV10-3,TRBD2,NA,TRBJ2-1,CAISDPFSGGENEQFF,TGTGCCATCAGTGACCCGTTTAGCGGGGGGGAGAATGAGCAGTTCTTC
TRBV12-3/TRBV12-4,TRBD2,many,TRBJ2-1,CASSQGASGINEQFF,TGTGCCAGCAGTCAAGGGGCTAGCGGAATCAATGAGCAGTTCTTC
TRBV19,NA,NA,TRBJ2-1,CASSIVFLARDEQFF,TGTGCCAGTAGTATAGTATTCCTAGCCCGGGATGAGCAGTTCTTC
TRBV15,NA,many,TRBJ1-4,CATSRDRMRANEKLFF,TGTGCCACCAGCAGAGATCGGATGCGTGCTAATGAAAAACTGTTTTTT
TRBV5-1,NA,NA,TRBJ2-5,CASSFRGGNEETQYF,TGCGCCAGCAGCTTTCGGGGCGGGAACGAAGAGACCCAGTACTTC
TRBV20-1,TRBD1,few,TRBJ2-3,CSARVYRDRVTDTQYF,TGCAGTGCTAGAGTCTACCGGGACAGGGTGACAGATACGCAGTATTTT
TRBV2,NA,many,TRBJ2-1,CASSELGSSKFF,TGTGCCAGCAGTGAACTCGGGAGTAGTAAGTTCTTC
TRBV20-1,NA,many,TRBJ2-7,CSARKEGFEQYF,TGCAGTGCTAGAAAGGAAGGATTTGAGCAGTACTTC
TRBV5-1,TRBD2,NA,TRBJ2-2,CASSLRPGLPNTGELFF,TGCGCCAGCAGCTTAAGGCCGGGACTACCGAACACCGGGGAGCTGTTTTTT
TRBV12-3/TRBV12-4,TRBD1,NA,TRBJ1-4,CASRVQGGGEKLFF,TGTGCCAGCAGGGTGCAGGGGGGAGGTGAAAAACTGTTTTTT
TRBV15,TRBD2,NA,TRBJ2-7,CATSRLAGRSPYEQYF,TGTGCCACCAGCAGGCTAGCGGGAAGGAGTCCCTACGAGCAGTACTTC
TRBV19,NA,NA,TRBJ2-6,CASSIGSGANVLTF,TGTGCCAGTAGTATCGGATCTGGGGCCAACGTCCTGACTTTC
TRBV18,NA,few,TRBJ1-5,CASSAGGPSLNQPQHF,TGTGCCAGCTCAGCCGGGGGCCCTTCGCTCAATCAGCCCCAGCATTTT
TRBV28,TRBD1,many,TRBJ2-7,CASRLGTGLYEQYF,TGTGCCAGCAGACTCGGGACAGGGCTCTACGAGCAGTACTTC
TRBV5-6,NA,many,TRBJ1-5,CASSVGGYSNQPQHF,TGTGCCAGCAGCGTTGGGGGGTATAGCAATCAGCCCCAGCATTTT
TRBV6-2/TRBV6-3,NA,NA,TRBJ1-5,CASSAGDSGVGQPQHF,TGTGCCAGCAGCGCCGGGGATTCAGGGGTCGGACAGCCCCAGCATTTT
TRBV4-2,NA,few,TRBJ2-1,CASTPGLPYNEQFF,TGTGCCAGCACCCCGGGCCTTCCCTACAATGAGCAGTTCTTC
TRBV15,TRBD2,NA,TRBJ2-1,CATSRYLAGQFF,TGTGCCACCAGCAGATATCTAGCGGGGCAGTTCTTC
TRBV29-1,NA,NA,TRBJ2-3,CSVDAGAQKDTQYF,TGCAGCGTTGATGCAGGGGCGCAAAAAGATACGCAGTATTTT
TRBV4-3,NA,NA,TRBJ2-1,CASSQDVGDYNEQFF,TGCGCCAGCAGCCAAGATGTGGGGGACTACAATGAGCAGTTCTTC
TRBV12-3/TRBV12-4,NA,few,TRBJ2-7,CASSPPRMAGRDEQYF,TGTGCCAGCAGTCCCCCTCGGATGGCGGGGAGAGACGAGCAGTACTTC
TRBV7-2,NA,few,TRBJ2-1,CASSLGRLEQFF,TGTGCCAGCAGCCTCGGTCGGTTAGAGCAGTTCTTC